The table lists the clone carrying this T cell receptor (beta chain) with a few counts. Its antigen is undetermined. The sample is drawn from a study of shared clonotypes between healthy human individuals. At the level of the study: Per donor, three plates held CD4 naive cells, three held CD4 memory, two held CD8 naive and one held CD8 memory.

Germline CDR1 SGHRS, CDR2 YFSETQ. CDR3 length equals 17 residues. Deletions cut 0 bases from V and 6 bases from J, with 19 bases between. Here immunoSEQ multiplex PCR was the method, and the copy in TCRdb shows in-frame clones only, minus some. This table has about a million clones, 60% to 80% appearing once. The donors were all Caucasian adults (living in Nashville, Tennessee). Study-level results: A limitation of the genetic and exposure-history diversity represented arose from few donors.

The V and J genes are TRBV5-1 and TRBJ2-1; D may correspond to TRBD1 or TRBD2 (6 bases each). Sequenced input: memory CD4+ T cells from PBMCs. The subset here: CD45RA-negative fraction. The origin of this receptor is a man aged 18 to 30 in good health. Some clones in this sample may be carry-over from other donors' samples. The CDR3 nucleotides are TGCGCCAGCAGCTTGGCGGGGGCCGGGTTAGCAAGCAATGAGCAGTTCTTC. It specifies CASSLAGAGLASNEQFF.